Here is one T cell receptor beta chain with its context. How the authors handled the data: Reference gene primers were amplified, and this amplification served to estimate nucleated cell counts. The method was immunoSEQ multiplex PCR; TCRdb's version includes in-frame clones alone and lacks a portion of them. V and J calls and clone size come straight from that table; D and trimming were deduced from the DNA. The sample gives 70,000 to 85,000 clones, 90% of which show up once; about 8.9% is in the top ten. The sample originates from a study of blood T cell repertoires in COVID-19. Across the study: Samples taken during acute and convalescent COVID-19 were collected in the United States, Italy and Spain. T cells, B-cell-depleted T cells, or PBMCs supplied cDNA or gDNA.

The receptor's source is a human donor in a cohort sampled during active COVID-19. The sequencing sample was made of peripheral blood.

CDR3 in amino acids: CASSYLGGAVSNEQFF. The DNA of the CDR3 is TGTGCCAGCAGTTACCTAGGCGGGGCGGTCTCCAATGAGCAGTTCTTC. The V gene is TRBV25-1, the J gene TRBJ2-1; D perhaps matches TRBD2 (6 bases). Germline V CDR1 and CDR2: MGHDK, SYGVNS. The CDR3 totals 16 residues. Trimming took off 5 bases at V and 6 bases at J, with 20 bases between the two ends.